The clone carrying this T cell receptor (beta chain) was recorded once. Its cognate antigen is unknown. CDR1 and CDR2 (germline): LGHNA, YNFKEQ. This CDR3 has 15 amino acids. V was pared by 1 base and J by 7 bases, with 7 bases of the junction left unmatched. Use of 60 Vbeta and 13 Jbeta primers characterized the PCR. Here immunoSEQ multiplex PCR was the method, and the copy in TCRdb shows in-frame clones only, minus some. The sample records roughly 160,000 clones, approximately 81% being singletons. The data were obtained in a study of cytomegalovirus exposure and HLA in healthy donors. Study-wide results and limits: A later analysis showed TCR association rates differing by HLA locus, peaking at DRB1 and lowest at HLA-C.

The origin of this receptor is a female donor in good health and CMV-seronegative. Sequenced sample: PBMCs. The rearrangement uses TRBV4-2 and TRBJ1-2; the match to TRBD1 covers 9 bases. CDR3 in DNA: TGTGCCAGCAGCCAAGGGGGACAGGGTTTTGGTGGCTACACCTTC. It yields the protein CASSQGGQGFGGYTF.